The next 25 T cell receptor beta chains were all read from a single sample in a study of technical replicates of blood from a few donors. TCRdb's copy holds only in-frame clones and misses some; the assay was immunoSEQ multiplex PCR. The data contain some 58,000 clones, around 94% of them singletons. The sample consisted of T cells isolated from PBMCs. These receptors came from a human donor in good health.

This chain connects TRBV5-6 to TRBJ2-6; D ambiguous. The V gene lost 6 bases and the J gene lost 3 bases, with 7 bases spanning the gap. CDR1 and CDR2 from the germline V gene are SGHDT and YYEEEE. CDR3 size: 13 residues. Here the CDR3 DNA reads TGTGCCAGCATCCTAGGTGGGGCCAACGTCCTGACTTTC. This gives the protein CASILGGANVLTF.

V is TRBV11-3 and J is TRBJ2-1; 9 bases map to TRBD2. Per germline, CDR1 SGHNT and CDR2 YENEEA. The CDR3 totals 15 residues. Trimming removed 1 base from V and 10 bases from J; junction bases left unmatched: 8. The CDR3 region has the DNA TGTGCCAGCAGCTTAGGCGGTAGCGGGAGACGAGAGCAGTTCTTC. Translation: CASSLGGSGRREQFF. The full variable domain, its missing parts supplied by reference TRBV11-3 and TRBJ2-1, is EAGVVQSPRYKIIEKKQPVAFWCNPISGHNTLYWYLQNLGQGPELLIRYENEEAVDDSQLPKDRFSAERLKGVDSTLKIQPAELGDSAVYLCASSLGGSGRREQFFGPGTRLTVL.

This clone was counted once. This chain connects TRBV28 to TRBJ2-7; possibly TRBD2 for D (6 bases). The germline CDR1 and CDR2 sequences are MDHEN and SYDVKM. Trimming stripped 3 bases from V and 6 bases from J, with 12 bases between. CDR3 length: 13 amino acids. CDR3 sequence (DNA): TGTGCCAGCAGTTTTGGGACTTCTGGCGAGCAGTACTTC. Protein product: CASSFGTSGEQYF. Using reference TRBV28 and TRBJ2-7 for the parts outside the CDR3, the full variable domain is DVKVTQSSRYLVKRTGEKVFLECVQDMDHENMFWYRQDPGLGLRLIYFSYDVKMKEKGDIPEGYSVSREKKERFSLILESASTNQTSMYLCASSFGTSGEQYFGPGTRLTVT.

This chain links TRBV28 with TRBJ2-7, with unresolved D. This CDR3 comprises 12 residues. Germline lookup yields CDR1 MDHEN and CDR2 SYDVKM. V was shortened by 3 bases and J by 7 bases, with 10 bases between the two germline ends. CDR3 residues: CASSFSRVEQYF. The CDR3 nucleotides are TGTGCCAGCAGTTTCTCTCGGGTTGAGCAGTACTTC.

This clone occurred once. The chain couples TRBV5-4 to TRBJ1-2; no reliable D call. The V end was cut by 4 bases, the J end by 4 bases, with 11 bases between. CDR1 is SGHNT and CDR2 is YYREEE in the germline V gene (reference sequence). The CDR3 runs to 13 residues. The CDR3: CASSPRISYGYTF. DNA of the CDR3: TGTGCCAGCAGCCCGAGGATTTCCTATGGCTACACCTTC.

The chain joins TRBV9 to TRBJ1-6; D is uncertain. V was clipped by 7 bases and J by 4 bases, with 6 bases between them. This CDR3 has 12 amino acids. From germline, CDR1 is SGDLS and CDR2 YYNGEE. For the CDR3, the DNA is TGTGCCAGCGGAGTATATAATTCACCCCTCCACTTT. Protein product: CASGVYNSPLHF.

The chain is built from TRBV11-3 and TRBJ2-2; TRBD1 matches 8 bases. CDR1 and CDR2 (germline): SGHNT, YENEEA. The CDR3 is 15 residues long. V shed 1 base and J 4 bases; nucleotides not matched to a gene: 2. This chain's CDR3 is CASSLGQGATGELFF. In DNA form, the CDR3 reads TGTGCCAGCAGCTTAGGGCAGGGGGCCACCGGGGAGCTGTTTTTT. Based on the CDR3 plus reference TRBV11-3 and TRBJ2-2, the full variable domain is EAGVVQSPRYKIIEKKQPVAFWCNPISGHNTLYWYLQNLGQGPELLIRYENEEAVDDSQLPKDRFSAERLKGVDSTLKIQPAELGDSAVYLCASSLGQGATGELFFGEGSRLTVL.

The CDR3 nucleotides read TGTGCCAGCAGCCCAACAGGGGCGAACACCGGGGAGCTGTTTTTT. As protein: CASSPTGANTGELFF. The chain is built from TRBV9 and TRBJ2-2; 7 bases agree with TRBD1. V lost 4 bases, J lost 0 bases, and 3 bases stayed unmatched. CDR1 and CDR2 (germline): SGDLS, YYNGEE. The CDR3 runs 15 residues.

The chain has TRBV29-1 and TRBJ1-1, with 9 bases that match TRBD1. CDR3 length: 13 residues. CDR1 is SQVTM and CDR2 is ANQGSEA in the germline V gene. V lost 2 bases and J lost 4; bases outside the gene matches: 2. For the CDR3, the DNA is TGCAGCGTTGAAAACAGGGGGCCCACTGAAGCTTTCTTT. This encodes CSVENRGPTEAFF.

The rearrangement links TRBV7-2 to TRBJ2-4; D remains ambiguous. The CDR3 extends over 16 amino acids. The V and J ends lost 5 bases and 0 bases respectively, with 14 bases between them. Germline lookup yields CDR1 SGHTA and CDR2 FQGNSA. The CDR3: CASSPREILAKNIQYF. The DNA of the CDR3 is TGTGCCAGCAGCCCCCGAGAAATCCTAGCCAAAAACATTCAGTACTTC. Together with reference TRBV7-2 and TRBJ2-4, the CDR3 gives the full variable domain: GAGVSQSPSNKVTEKGKDVELRCDPISGHTALYWYRQSLGQGLEFLIYFQGNSAPDKSGLPSDRFSAERTGGSVSTLTIQRTQQEDSAVYLCASSPREILAKNIQYFGAGTRLSVL.

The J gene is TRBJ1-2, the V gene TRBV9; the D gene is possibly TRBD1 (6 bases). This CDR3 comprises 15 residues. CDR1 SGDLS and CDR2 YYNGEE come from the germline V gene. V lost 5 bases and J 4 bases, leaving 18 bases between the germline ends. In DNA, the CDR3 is TGTGCCAGCAGTCTATGGGACACCTCTTTCTATGGCTACACCTTC. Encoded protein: CASSLWDTSFYGYTF.

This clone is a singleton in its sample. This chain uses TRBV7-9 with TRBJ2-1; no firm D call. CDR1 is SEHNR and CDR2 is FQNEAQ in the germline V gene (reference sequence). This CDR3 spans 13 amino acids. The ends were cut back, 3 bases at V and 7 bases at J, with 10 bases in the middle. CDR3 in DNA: TGTGCCAGCAGCTTCGCTAGTAGGAATGAGCAGTTCTTC. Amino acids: CASSFASRNEQFF.

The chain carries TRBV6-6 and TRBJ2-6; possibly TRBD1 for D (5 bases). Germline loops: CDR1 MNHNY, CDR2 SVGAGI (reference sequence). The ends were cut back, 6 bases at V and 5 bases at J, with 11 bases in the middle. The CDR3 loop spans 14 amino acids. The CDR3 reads CASSLKGRANVLTF. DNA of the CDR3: TGTGCCAGCAGCCTCAAGGGGAGGGCCAACGTCCTGACTTTC.

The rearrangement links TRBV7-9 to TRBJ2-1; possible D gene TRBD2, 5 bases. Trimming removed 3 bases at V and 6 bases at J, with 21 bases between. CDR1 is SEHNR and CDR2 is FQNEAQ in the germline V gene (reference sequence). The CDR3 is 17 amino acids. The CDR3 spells CASSFGRGGSKSNEQFF. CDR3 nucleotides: TGTGCCAGCAGCTTTGGTCGAGGCGGGTCTAAAAGCAATGAGCAGTTCTTC.

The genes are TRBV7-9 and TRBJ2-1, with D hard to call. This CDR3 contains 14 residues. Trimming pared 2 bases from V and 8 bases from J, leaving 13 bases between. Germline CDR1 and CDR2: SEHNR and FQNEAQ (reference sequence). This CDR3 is CASSLFLDSDEQFF. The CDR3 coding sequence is TGTGCCAGCAGCTTATTCCTAGATAGTGATGAGCAGTTCTTC.

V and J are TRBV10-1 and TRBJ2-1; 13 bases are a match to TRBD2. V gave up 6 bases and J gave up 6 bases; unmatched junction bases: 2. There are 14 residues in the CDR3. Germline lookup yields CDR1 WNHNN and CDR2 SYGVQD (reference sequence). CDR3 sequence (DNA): TGCGCCAGCAGGCGGACTAGCGGGAGCAATGAGCAGTTCTTC. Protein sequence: CASRRTSGSNEQFF.

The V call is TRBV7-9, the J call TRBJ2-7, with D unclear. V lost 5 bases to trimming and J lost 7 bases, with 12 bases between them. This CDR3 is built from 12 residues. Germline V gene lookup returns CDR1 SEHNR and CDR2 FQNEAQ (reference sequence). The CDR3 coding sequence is TGTGCCAGCAGCATCCCTTTTTTGGAGCAGTACTTC. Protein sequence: CASSIPFLEQYF.

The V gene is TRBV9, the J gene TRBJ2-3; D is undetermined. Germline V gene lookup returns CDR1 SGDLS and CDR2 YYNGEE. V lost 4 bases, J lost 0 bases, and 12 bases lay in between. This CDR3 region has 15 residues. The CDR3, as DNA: TGTGCCAGCAGCACCCCTGGCCCCAGCACAGATACGCAGTATTTT. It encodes CASSTPGPSTDTQYF.

As DNA, the CDR3 is TGTGCCAGCAGCTTAAGGAGGACAGGGGGTCTCTATGGCTACACCTTC. Protein product: CASSLRRTGGLYGYTF. The genes are TRBV28 and TRBJ1-2, with TRBD1 identical over 10 bases. CDR3 length: 16 amino acids. The ends lost 6 bases at V and 4 bases at J; junction bases unmatched: 11. The germline CDR1 and CDR2 sequences are MDHEN and SYDVKM.

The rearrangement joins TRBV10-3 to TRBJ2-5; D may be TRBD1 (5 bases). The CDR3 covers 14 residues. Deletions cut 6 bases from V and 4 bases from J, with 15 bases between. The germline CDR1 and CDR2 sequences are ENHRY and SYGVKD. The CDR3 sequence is CAIRTDTIGETQYF. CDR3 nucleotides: TGTGCCATCAGAACGGACACAATCGGAGAGACCCAGTACTTC.

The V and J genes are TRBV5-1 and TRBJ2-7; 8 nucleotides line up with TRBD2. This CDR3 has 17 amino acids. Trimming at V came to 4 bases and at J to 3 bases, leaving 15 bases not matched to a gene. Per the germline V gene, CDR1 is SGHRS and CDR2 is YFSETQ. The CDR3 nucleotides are TGCGCCAGCAGCAGAAATATGGGACTAGACTCTTTCTACGAGCAGTACTTC. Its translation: CASSRNMGLDSFYEQYF.

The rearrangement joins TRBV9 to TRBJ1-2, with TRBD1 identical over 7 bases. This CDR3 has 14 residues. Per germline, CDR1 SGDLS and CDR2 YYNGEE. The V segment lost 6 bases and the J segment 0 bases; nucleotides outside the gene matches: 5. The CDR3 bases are TGTGCCAGCACCAAAACAGGGGCTAACTATGGCTACACCTTC. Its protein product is CASTKTGANYGYTF.

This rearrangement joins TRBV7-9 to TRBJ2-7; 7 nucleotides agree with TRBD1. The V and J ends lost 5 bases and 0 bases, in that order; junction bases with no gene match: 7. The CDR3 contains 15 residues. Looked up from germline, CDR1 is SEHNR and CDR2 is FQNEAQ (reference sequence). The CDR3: CASSRGGRDSYEQYF. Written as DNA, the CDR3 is TGTGCCAGCAGCCGAGGGGGCAGGGACTCCTACGAGCAGTACTTC.

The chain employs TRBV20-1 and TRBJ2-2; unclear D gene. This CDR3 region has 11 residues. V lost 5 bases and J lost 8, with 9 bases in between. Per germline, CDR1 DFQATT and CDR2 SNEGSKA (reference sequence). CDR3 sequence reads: CSAPYSGELFF. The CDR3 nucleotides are TGCAGTGCTCCTTATTCTGGGGAGCTGTTTTTT.

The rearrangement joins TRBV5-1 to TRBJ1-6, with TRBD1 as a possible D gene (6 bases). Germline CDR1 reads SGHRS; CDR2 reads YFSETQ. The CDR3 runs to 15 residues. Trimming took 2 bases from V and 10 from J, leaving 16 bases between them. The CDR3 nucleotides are TGCGCCAGCAGCTTAGGGGGGGCAGGGCGATCACCCCTCCACTTT. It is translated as CASSLGGAGRSPLHF.